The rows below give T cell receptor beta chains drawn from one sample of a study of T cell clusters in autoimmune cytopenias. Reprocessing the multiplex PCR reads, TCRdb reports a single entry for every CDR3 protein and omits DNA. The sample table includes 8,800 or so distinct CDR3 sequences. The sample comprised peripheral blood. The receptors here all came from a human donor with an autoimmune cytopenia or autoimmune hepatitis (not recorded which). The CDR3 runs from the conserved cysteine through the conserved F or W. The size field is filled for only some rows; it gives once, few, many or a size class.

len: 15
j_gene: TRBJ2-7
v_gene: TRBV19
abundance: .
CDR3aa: CASSGLTGGPGEQYF

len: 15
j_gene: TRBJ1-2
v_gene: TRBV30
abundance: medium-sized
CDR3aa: CAWRGPDSANYGYTF

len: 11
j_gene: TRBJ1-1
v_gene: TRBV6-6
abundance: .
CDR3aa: CASGQNTEAFF

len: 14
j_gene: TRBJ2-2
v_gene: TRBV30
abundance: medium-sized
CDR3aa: CAWSGGGRTGELFF

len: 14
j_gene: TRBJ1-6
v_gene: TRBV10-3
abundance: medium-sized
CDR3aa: CAAQGRSNNSPLHF

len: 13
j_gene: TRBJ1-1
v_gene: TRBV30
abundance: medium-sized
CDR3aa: CAWSVGFWTEAFF

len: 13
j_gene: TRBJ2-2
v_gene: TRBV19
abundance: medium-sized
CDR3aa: CASSHRESGELFF

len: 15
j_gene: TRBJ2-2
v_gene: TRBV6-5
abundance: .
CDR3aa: CASTVQQGAAGELFF

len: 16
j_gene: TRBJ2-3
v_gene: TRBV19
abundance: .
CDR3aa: CASSGSGPRATDTQYF

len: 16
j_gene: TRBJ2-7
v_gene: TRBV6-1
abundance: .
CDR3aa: CASSRRGTSGVYEQYF

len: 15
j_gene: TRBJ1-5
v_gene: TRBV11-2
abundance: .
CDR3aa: CASSLGTAVNQPQHF

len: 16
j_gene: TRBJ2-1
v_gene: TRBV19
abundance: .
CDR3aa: CASSIDLAGGGYEQFF

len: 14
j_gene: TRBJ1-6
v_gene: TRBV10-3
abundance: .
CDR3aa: CAISGPGRRSPLHF

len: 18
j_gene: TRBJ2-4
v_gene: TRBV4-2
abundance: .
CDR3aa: CASSQDPGRGLTKNIQYF

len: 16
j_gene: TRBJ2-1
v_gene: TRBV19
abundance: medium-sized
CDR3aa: CASRPLAVSSYNEQFF

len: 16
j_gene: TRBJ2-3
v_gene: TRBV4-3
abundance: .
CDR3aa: CASSQGSLAGTDTQYF

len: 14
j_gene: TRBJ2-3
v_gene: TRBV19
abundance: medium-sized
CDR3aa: CASTSGYGTDTQYF

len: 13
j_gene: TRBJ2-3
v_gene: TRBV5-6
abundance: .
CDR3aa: CASSSARKDTQYF

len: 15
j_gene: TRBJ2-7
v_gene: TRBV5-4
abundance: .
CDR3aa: CASSPGLEEAYEQYF

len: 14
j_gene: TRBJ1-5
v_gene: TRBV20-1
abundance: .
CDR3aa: CSARDSYSNQPQHF

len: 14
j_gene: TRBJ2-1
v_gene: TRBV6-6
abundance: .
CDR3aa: CASSYPTSGRDLFF

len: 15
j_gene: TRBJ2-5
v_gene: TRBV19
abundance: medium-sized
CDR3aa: CASSKGTSVQETQYF

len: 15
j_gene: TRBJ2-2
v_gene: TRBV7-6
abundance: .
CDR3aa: CASSLRTADTGELFF

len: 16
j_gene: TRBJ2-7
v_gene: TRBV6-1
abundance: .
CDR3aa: CASSDLAGSIPYEQYF